The T cell receptor beta chain described here comes from a study of T cell repertoires in cytomegalovirus infection (dated by TCRdb to between 2017 and 2020). Regarding the complete study: The peptide stimulations were aimed at well-studied HLA-B-restricted epitopes as well as recently identified HLA-C-restricted CMV epitopes, whose presentation resists viral immunomodulation. Because public TCR beta signatures pointed to carriage of CMV infection together with the matching HLA type, the HLA type of each donor mattered for the analysis. The research as a whole found: In both this cohort and an independent roughly 330-donor cohort, the cumulative frequency of public TCR beta family members distinguished carriers of CMV infection plus the relevant HLA type. The ex vivo response was dominated by HLA-C-restricted CMV-specific TCR beta clonotypes, which also provided the single most frequent clonotype in two of eight donors.

The germline V gene (reference sequence) supplies CDR1 SEHNR and CDR2 FQNEAQ. The CDR3, cysteine through phenylalanine, is 15 amino acids long. The only DNA kept is the CDR3, 45 bases in frame from the first base. V is pruned by 6 bases and J by 3 bases, leaving 10 bases of the junction without a gene match. According to the study, the label for this sample's treatment or condition signals: in vitro stimulation with specific CMV peptide epitopes to enrich CMV-specific T cells. The sequencer listed for this sample is Illumina HiSeq 1500. TCRdb applied fastp at Q25 and MiXCR to the public reads, then kept only in-frame beta chains. One record per CDR3 amino acid sequence lists the most common genes and DNA. The sample records a few hundred thousand distinct CDR3 sequences, roughly 43% of which are singletons. The ten most abundant clones make up around 50% of the sample. About this clonotype itself: The specificity of this receptor is unknown. Qualities for individual bases were not recorded, and no much larger clone is one base off.

The sequence was obtained from a human donor in good health (CMV status not recorded). Some clones in this sample may be carry-over from other donors' samples. The chain links TRBV7-9 with TRBJ1-2, and 7 junctional nucleotides match TRBD1. The sample here was cultured PBMCs, taken from culture after CMV antigen stimulation. The DNA sequence reads TGTGCCAGCAGTCGCGCAGGGGGGATCTACTATGGCTACACCTTC. Translated, this gives CASSRAGGIYYGYTF. Supplemented by the reference TRBV7-9 and TRBJ1-2 proteins around the CDR3, the complete variable domain is DTGVSQNPRHKITKRGQNVTFRCDPISEHNRLYWYRQTLGQGPEFLTYFQNEAQLEKSRLLSDRFSAERPKGSFSTLEIQRTEQGDSAMYLCASSRAGGIYYGYTFGSGTRLTVV.